The 18 T cell receptor beta chains listed next were all sequenced from one sample in a study of blood T cell repertoires in COVID-19 (dated by TCRdb to 2018 to 2020). The method was the immunoSEQ multiplex PCR assay. Held by TCRdb, this immuneACCESS table contains in-frame sequences only and omits some clones. Under half of the omission traces to an unresolved V gene where checked; the cause of the rest is unknown. This sample holds about 74,000 clones; approximately 90% were observed only once. 6% to 7.5% of the sample goes to the ten largest clones. The sequenced sample was peripheral blood. These receptors all stem from a woman older than 75 with acute or convalescent COVID-19.

The chain employs TRBV6-4 and TRBJ2-3; 11 nucleotides match TRBD2. Germline V CDR1 and CDR2: MRHNA, SNTAGT. The CDR3 runs 16 residues. Losses at the gene ends were 0 bases for V and 6 bases for J; bases not matched to a gene: 5. CDR3 nucleotides: TGTGCCAGCAGTGACTCTGGGACTAGCGGTACGGATACGCAGTATTTT. This gives the protein CASSDSGTSGTDTQYF.

The V gene is TRBV5-1, the J gene TRBJ2-7; 7 positions match TRBD1. The CDR3 is 13 residues long. After removal of 0 bases from V and 6 bases from J, the junction contained 3 bases not matched to a gene. The germline V gene encodes CDR1 SGHRS and CDR2 YFSETQ. The CDR3 DNA reads TGCGCCAGCAGCTTGGGGACAGGCACCGAGCAGTACTTC. It specifies CASSLGTGTEQYF.

The chain carries TRBV20-1 and TRBJ2-1; TRBD2 aligns across 9 bases. The CDR3 totals 16 residues. Losses at the gene ends were 3 bases for V and 8 bases for J; bases not matched to a gene: 14. The germline gives CDR1 DFQATT, CDR2 SNEGSKA (reference sequence). This CDR3 is CSASDKGGGARYEQFF. The CDR3 DNA is TGCAGTGCTAGTGATAAAGGCGGGGGGGCCCGATATGAGCAGTTCTTC.

The chain carries TRBV19 and TRBJ1-1, with D hard to call. Germline V gives CDR1 LNHDA, CDR2 SQIVND (reference sequence). V shed 4 bases and J shed 4 bases, with 13 bases lying between them. This CDR3 has 14 amino acids. The CDR3 coding sequence is TGTGCCAGTAGTAAGAGTCAGACTTTCACTGAAGCTTTCTTT. The encoded protein is CASSKSQTFTEAFF.

The rearrangement uses TRBV19 and TRBJ1-6; possibly TRBD1 for D (6 bases). Germline V gene lookup returns CDR1 LNHDA and CDR2 SQIVND (reference sequence). The CDR3 sequence is 16 residues long. V gave up 4 bases and J gave up 0 bases, with 10 bases separating them. CDR3 DNA: TGTGCCAGTAGTAGGGGACACAGCTCCTATAATTCACCCCTCCACTTT. It codes for CASSRGHSSYNSPLHF.

The chain joins TRBV5-5 to TRBJ1-1; TRBD1 might be the D (5 bases). CDR1 SGHKS and CDR2 YYEKEE come from the germline V gene (reference sequence). The CDR3 consists of 12 residues. V was pared by 1 base and J by 5 bases, with 6 bases between. CDR3 protein: CASSLQGTEAFF. Written as DNA, the CDR3 is TGTGCCAGCAGCTTGCAGGGAACTGAAGCTTTCTTT.

The chain couples TRBV6-2 or TRBV6-3 to TRBJ1-5; the D is unclear. The CDR3 is made up of 17 amino acids. Trimming took off 0 bases at V and 0 bases at J, with 12 bases between the two ends. In germline, CDR1 is MNHEY, CDR2 SVGEGT. The CDR3 nucleotides read TGTGCCAGCAGTTACTCCAGCGATTACTATAGCAATCAGCCCCAGCATTTT. Protein: CASSYSSDYYSNQPQHF.

The chain couples TRBV24-1 to TRBJ2-1, with 8 bases identical to TRBD2. There are 16 residues in the CDR3. CDR1 KGHDR and CDR2 SFDVKD come from the germline V gene. V shed 6 bases and J 0 bases; nucleotides not matched to a gene: 6. The CDR3 DNA reads as TGTGCCACCAGTAACGGGGGGGCGAGCTCCTACAATGAGCAGTTCTTC. Translating it yields CATSNGGASSYNEQFF.

The chain employs TRBV18 and TRBJ2-1; 8 bases map to TRBD2. V lost 2 bases, J lost 7 bases, and 7 bases stayed unmatched. Germline V gene sequence: CDR1 KGHSH, CDR2 LQKENI. This CDR3 has 15 residues. The chain's CDR3 is CASSPRGGGPNEQFF. The CDR3 DNA reads as TGTGCCAGCTCACCAAGGGGCGGGGGGCCGAATGAGCAGTTCTTC.

The rearrangement links TRBV27 to TRBJ2-1; 9 bases line up with TRBD1. V gave up 5 bases and J gave up 4 bases; unmatched junction bases: 6. The CDR3 is 15 amino acids. Germline loops: CDR1 MNHEY, CDR2 SMNVEV (reference sequence). This CDR3 is CASSNPGQGYNEQFF. CDR3 nucleotides: TGTGCCAGCAGTAACCCGGGACAGGGATACAATGAGCAGTTCTTC.

This sequence joins TRBV7-9 and TRBJ2-1; 10 positions match TRBD2. V lost 5 bases, J lost 3 bases, and 4 bases stayed unmatched. The CDR3 is 15 amino acids. Germline V gene lookup returns CDR1 SEHNR and CDR2 FQNEAQ (reference sequence). CDR3 nucleotides: TGTGCCAGCAGCCCTAGCGGGAGTGGCTACAATGAGCAGTTCTTC. Protein product: CASSPSGSGYNEQFF.

The chain has TRBV12-3 or TRBV12-4 and TRBJ1-5; D remains ambiguous. The CDR3 is 13 residues long. V dropped 3 bases and J dropped 5 bases, with 8 bases sitting between them. CDR3 residues: CASSLMADQPQHF. The CDR3 nucleotides are TGTGCCAGCAGTTTGATGGCAGATCAGCCCCAGCATTTT.

The V gene is TRBV21-1, the J gene TRBJ1-5; TRBD1, the table's D call, was not compared with the DNA. TRBV21-1 is noted as a pseudogene. The CDR3 runs to 17 residues. The CDR3 protein is CASSIKTPGGTAQPQHF. The CDR3 coding sequence is TGTGCCAGCAGCATTAAGACCCCAGGGGGCACGGCTCAGCCCCAGCATTTT.

V and J are TRBV3-1 (or the pseudogene TRBV3-2) and TRBJ2-7, with 9 bases fitting TRBD2. The CDR3 runs 14 residues. Germline CDR1 and CDR2: LGHDT and YNNKEL (reference sequence). V shed 3 bases, J shed 2 bases, and the junction held 2 bases outside the gene matches. In DNA form, the CDR3 reads TGTGCCAGCAGCCATGGCGGGGGGGCCTACGAGCAGTACTTC. Encoded protein: CASSHGGGAYEQYF.

In its sample, this clone was seen once. The chain recombines TRBV29-1 with TRBJ1-2; D possibly corresponds to TRBD1 (5 bases). This CDR3 contains 13 residues. Germline V gene sequence: CDR1 SQVTM, CDR2 ANQGSEA. V lost 7 bases and J 4 bases, leaving 16 bases between the germline ends. In nucleotides, the CDR3 is TGCAGCGGACTCGGGGGGTCGGGCTATGGCTACACCTTC. Its translation: CSGLGGSGYGYTF.

This clone has just a few counts. The chain combines TRBV19 with TRBJ1-2, with a weak D call TRBD1 (5 bases). CDR3 length equals 15 residues. Per the germline V gene, CDR1 is LNHDA and CDR2 is SQIVND (reference sequence). Trimming shortened V by 5 bases and J by 0 bases, and 13 bases separated the two germline ends. The CDR3 DNA is TGTGCCAGTAGTCCCTGGGACTCCTCTAACTATGGCTACACCTTC. Its translation: CASSPWDSSNYGYTF.

The gene calls are TRBV5-6 and TRBJ1-2; the match to TRBD1 covers 7 bases. The CDR3 covers 17 residues. The V gene end was trimmed by 5 bases and the J gene end by 4 bases; junction bases not matched to a gene: 17. The germline V gene encodes CDR1 SGHDT and CDR2 YYEEEE. CDR3 coding DNA: TGTGCCAGCAGTCGCGGACAGGTTAATTCAGCTCTCTATGGCTACACCTTC. Amino acids: CASSRGQVNSALYGYTF.

The rearrangement joins TRBV9 to TRBJ2-6, with D possibly TRBD1 on 6 matching bases. In germline, CDR1 is SGDLS, CDR2 YYNGEE. The CDR3 covers 18 residues. V shed 2 bases and J shed 0 bases, with 15 bases lying between them. This CDR3 reads CASSVRRQASSGANVLTF. For the CDR3, the DNA is TGTGCCAGCAGCGTTAGGAGACAGGCAAGCTCTGGGGCCAACGTCCTGACTTTC.